Listed here are 11 T cell receptor beta chains from one sample, sequenced in a study of T cell responses to AZD1222 COVID-19 vaccine. Profiling relied on immunoSEQ multiplex PCR, and the TCRdb table lists in-frame clones only, not all of them. The table records approximately 100,000 clones, 91% of them present only once. The sequenced sample was peripheral blood, obtained on day 0 of AZD1222 vaccination. These receptor sequences come from an adult in good health.

This clone was observed a few times. V gene TRBV11-2 combines with J gene TRBJ2-3, with 7 positions matching TRBD1. Trimming took 6 bases from V and 1 from J; bases not matched to a gene: 4. The CDR3 contains 14 residues. Germline V gives CDR1 SGHAT, CDR2 FQNNGV. The CDR3: CASRTGFGTDTQYF. CDR3 bases: TGTGCCAGCAGGACAGGGTTCGGCACAGATACGCAGTATTTT. The complete variable domain, with remaining parts taken from reference TRBV11-2 and TRBJ2-3, reads EAGVAQSPRYKIIEKRQSVAFWCNPISGHATLYWYQQILGQGPKLLIQFQNNGVVDDSQLPKDRFSAERLKGVDSTLKIQPAKLEDSAVYLCASRTGFGTDTQYFGPGTRLTVL.

V and J are TRBV3-1 (or the pseudogene TRBV3-2) and TRBJ1-2; unclear D gene. This CDR3 region has 13 residues. Per the germline V gene, CDR1 is LGHDT and CDR2 is YNNKEL (reference sequence). V was shortened by 1 base and J by 8 bases, with 11 bases between the two germline ends. The CDR3 sequence: CASSQVIGRGYTF. CDR3 bases: TGTGCCAGCAGCCAAGTGATTGGAAGAGGCTACACCTTC.

V and J are TRBV27 and TRBJ1-6; unclear D gene. Germline values: CDR1 MNHEY, CDR2 SMNVEV (reference sequence). V lost 5 bases and J 9 bases, leaving 11 bases between the germline ends. This CDR3 has 13 amino acids. The chain's CDR3 is CASSDYIVSPLHF. The CDR3, as DNA: TGTGCCAGCAGTGATTATATCGTTTCACCCCTCCACTTT.

The chain joins TRBV14 to TRBJ2-7; perhaps TRBD2 as D (5 bases). CDR1 SGHDN and CDR2 FVKESK come from the germline V gene. The CDR3 covers 12 residues. Trimming pared 8 bases from V and 3 bases from J, leaving 11 bases between. CDR3 sequence (DNA): TGTGCCAGCGCCTCAGCGGACTACGAGCAGTACTTC. It is translated as CASASADYEQYF.

The chain combines TRBV29-1 with TRBJ2-7; TRBD1 might be the D (6 bases). CDR3 length equals 12 residues. V lost 7 bases and J lost 3, with 13 bases in between. Germline CDR1 is SQVTM and CDR2 is ANQGSEA. For the CDR3, the DNA is TGCAGCGCGGGACATGGAATCTACGAGCAGTACTTC. It encodes CSAGHGIYEQYF.

The chain uses TRBV9 and TRBJ2-3; perhaps D is TRBD1 or TRBD2 (5 bases each). CDR1 and CDR2 from the germline V gene are SGDLS and YYNGEE. Trimming stripped 4 bases from V and 2 bases from J, with 11 bases between. The CDR3 spans 14 residues. The CDR3 loop is CASSWSGTTDTQYF. CDR3 in DNA: TGTGCCAGCAGCTGGTCCGGGACCACAGATACGCAGTATTTT.

This chain connects TRBV6-5 to TRBJ2-7, with D perhaps TRBD1 or TRBD2 (5 bases each). CDR1 and CDR2 from the germline V gene are MNHEY and SVGAGI. CDR3 length equals 15 residues. Trimming left V 7 bases short and J 0 bases short, with 16 bases between. CDR3 protein: CASTPTGGSSYEQYF. As DNA, the CDR3 is TGTGCCAGCACTCCGACTGGGGGAAGCTCCTACGAGCAGTACTTC.

The J gene is TRBJ2-7, the V gene TRBV27; a weak D match, TRBD1 (7 bases). V gave up 3 bases and J gave up 4 bases, with 19 bases separating them. The CDR3 contains 16 residues. Germline CDR1 and CDR2: MNHEY and SMNVEV (reference sequence). In nucleotides, the CDR3 is TGTGCCAGCAGTTTGGCTACAGGGGAGGTCGTTTACGAGCAGTACTTC. Protein product: CASSLATGEVVYEQYF.

This rearrangement joins TRBV7-9 to TRBJ2-7; 7 bases fit TRBD2. Unmatched junction bases numbered 17, after V lost 3 bases and J lost 6 bases. Germline V gene sequence: CDR1 SEHNR, CDR2 FQNEAQ (reference sequence). This CDR3 has 17 residues. The CDR3 sequence: CASSFDQFAAGAGEQYF. The CDR3 DNA sequence: TGTGCCAGCAGCTTTGATCAATTTGCTGCGGGAGCCGGCGAGCAGTACTTC.

The rearrangement uses TRBV5-1 and TRBJ2-2, with 13 bases that match TRBD2. The CDR3 length is 19 residues. V was pared by 0 bases and J by 6 bases, with 11 bases of the junction left unmatched. The germline V gene has CDR1 SGHRS and CDR2 YFSETQ. CDR3 sequence: CASSLDTSGRAGRAGELFF. The DNA of the CDR3 is TGCGCCAGCAGCTTGGATACTAGCGGGAGGGCCGGTAGAGCCGGGGAGCTGTTTTTT.

The rearrangement links TRBV5-1 to TRBJ1-1; D is unresolved. There are 12 residues in the CDR3. Germline CDR1 is SGHRS and CDR2 is YFSETQ. V lost 0 bases and J lost 0, with 0 bases in between. The chain's CDR3 is CASSLVNTEAFF. Written as DNA, the CDR3 is TGCGCCAGCAGCTTGGTGAACACTGAAGCTTTCTTT.